This TCR beta chain was sequenced during a study of T cell repertoires in cytomegalovirus infection (dated by TCRdb to about 2019). Study-level background: The peptide stimulations were aimed at well-studied HLA-B-restricted epitopes as well as recently identified HLA-C-restricted CMV epitopes, whose presentation resists viral immunomodulation. Donor HLA type was relevant to the analysis, as public TCR beta signatures indicated carriage of CMV infection together with the matching HLA type. Overall results and qualifications from the work: In the ex vivo response, HLA-C-restricted CMV-specific TCR beta clonotypes were dominant, and in two of eight donors the single most frequent clonotype came from this HLA-C-restricted group. Cumulative frequency of public TCR beta family members discriminated carriers of CMV infection plus the relevant HLA type in this cohort and an independent approximately 370-donor cohort.

Sequencing relied on an Illumina HiSeq 1500. TCRdb reanalyzed the raw reads on its own, using fastp at Q25 for trimming and MiXCR for clone calling, and kept in-frame beta chains. Identical CDR3 protein sequences are pooled into one entry, listed with their most common genes and DNA. The sample table shows 900,000 to 950,000 distinct CDR3 sequences, and 31% are seen once. In total, the top ten clones hold under 15% of the sample. Between the V and J ends, shortened by 2 bases and 4 bases respectively, the junction contains 9 bases. The CDR3 numbers 15 residues from cysteine through phenylalanine. This entry keeps only the CDR3 DNA: 45 bases, framed from base 1. The germline V gene encodes CDR1 SGHVS and CDR2 FQNEAQ. This clonotype was observed a handful of times. Its antigen remains unidentified. Qualities for individual bases were not recorded, and no much larger clone is one base off. This specimen's treatment or condition label, interpreted: in vitro stimulation with specific CMV peptide epitopes to enrich CMV-specific T cells.

The receptor comes from a human donor in good health (CMV status not recorded). Some clones in this sample may be carry-over from other donors' samples. Here the chain combines TRBV7-8 and TRBJ1-6; there is no confident call for the D gene. This material consisted of cultured CD8+ T cells from PBMCs, taken from culture after CMV antigen stimulation. The CDR3 region reads CASSLSQNYNSPLHF. The bases read TGTGCCAGCAGCTTATCCCAGAATTATAATTCACCCCTCCACTTT.